A selection of T cell receptor beta chains follows, all from one sample in a study of blood T cell repertoires in COVID-19. Data came from immunoSEQ multiplex PCR; TCRdb stores just in-frame clones and leaves some out. The sample includes some 80,000 clones, 90% seen only once; the top ten take about a sixth. Sequencing was carried out using peripheral blood. The source of these receptors is a woman aged 80 or over with active or convalescent COVID-19. CDR3s include the opening cysteine and the closing phenylalanine or tryptophan. The D gene is left open where the match is weak. Expanded clones are given a class, and other clones once, few, many or no size at all.

J: TRBJ1-2
V: TRBV18
size: .
D: TRBD1
CDR3: CASSPGTGGYVGYTF
DNA: TGTGCCAGCTCACCCGGGACAGGGGGATATGTGGGCTACACCTTC

J: TRBJ1-5
V: TRBV7-2
size: .
D: TRBD1
CDR3: CASSLEGRGPGQPQHF
DNA: TGTGCCAGCAGCTTAGAGGGCAGGGGGCCAGGTCAGCCCCAGCATTTT

J: TRBJ2-7
V: TRBV20-1
size: .
D: .
CDR3: CSASLRLAGGEQYF
DNA: TGCAGTGCTAGTCTCCGGCTAGCAGGGGGGGAGCAGTACTTC

J: TRBJ2-1
V: TRBV19
size: .
D: TRBD1
CDR3: CASSLLQGANYNEQFF
DNA: TGTGCCAGTAGTCTATTACAGGGGGCGAACTACAATGAGCAGTTCTTC

J: TRBJ2-2
V: TRBV7-8
size: .
D: TRBD1
CDR3: CASSLEGTGGAETGELFF
DNA: TGTGCCAGCAGCTTAGAAGGGACAGGGGGCGCGGAAACCGGGGAGCTGTTTTTT

J: TRBJ2-7
V: TRBV7-2
size: .
D: TRBD1
CDR3: CASSATGGYEQYF
DNA: TGTGCCAGCAGCGCGACAGGGGGCTACGAGCAGTACTTC

J: TRBJ2-1
V: TRBV11-2
size: .
D: TRBD2
CDR3: CASSLAGGNNEQFF
DNA: TGTGCCAGCAGCTTAGCGGGGGGGAACAATGAGCAGTTCTTC

J: TRBJ1-2
V: TRBV11-3
size: .
D: .
CDR3: CASNRHTGNYGYTF
DNA: TGCGCCAGCAACCGACACACAGGGAACTATGGCTACACCTTC

J: TRBJ2-4
V: TRBV9
size: .
D: TRBD2
CDR3: CASSRGLEGNIQYF
DNA: TGTGCCAGCAGCCGAGGACTAGAGGGGAACATTCAGTACTTC

J: TRBJ2-7
V: TRBV5-8
size: once
D: .
CDR3: CASIPSVARSYEQYF
DNA: TGTGCCAGCATCCCTAGTGTAGCGAGATCCTACGAGCAGTACTTC

J: TRBJ1-4
V: TRBV5-1
size: .
D: .
CDR3: CASSGGQLATNEKLFF
DNA: TGCGCCAGCAGCGGAGGACAGCTTGCAACTAATGAAAAACTGTTTTTT

J: TRBJ2-7
V: TRBV9
size: .
D: TRBD1
CDR3: CASSVDTGGYEQYF
DNA: TGTGCCAGCAGCGTAGATACAGGGGGCTACGAGCAGTACTTC

J: TRBJ1-3
V: TRBV28
size: .
D: TRBD1
CDR3: CASSPLGTGVGNTIYF
DNA: TGTGCCAGCAGCCCCTTGGGGACAGGGGTCGGAAACACCATATATTTT

J: TRBJ2-2
V: TRBV19
size: .
D: .
CDR3: CASSMGSRSTGELFF
DNA: TGTGCCAGTAGTATGGGCAGCAGAAGTACCGGGGAGCTGTTTTTT

J: TRBJ2-1
V: TRBV29-1
size: .
D: TRBD1
CDR3: CSVEEDRGVVQFF
DNA: TGCAGCGTTGAAGAAGACAGGGGTGTGGTGCAGTTCTTC

J: TRBJ1-3
V: TRBV18
size: once
D: TRBD1
CDR3: CASSPGQSNTIYF
DNA: TGTGCCAGCTCACCGGGACAGTCCAACACCATATATTTT

J: TRBJ1-5
V: TRBV19
size: many
D: .
CDR3: CASSILGQTGAQHF
DNA: TGTGCCAGTAGTATACTGGGCCAAACGGGGGCCCAGCATTTT

J: TRBJ2-3
V: TRBV6-6
size: .
D: .
CDR3: CASSYFIGGTDTQYF
DNA: TGTGCCAGCAGTTACTTTATCGGGGGCACAGATACGCAGTATTTT

J: TRBJ1-1
V: TRBV12-3/TRBV12-4
size: .
D: .
CDR3: CASSLLGVNEAFF
DNA: TGTGCCAGCAGTTTATTAGGGGTTAATGAAGCTTTCTTT

J: TRBJ1-2
V: TRBV5-1
size: .
D: TRBD1
CDR3: CASRPHRGPNYGYTF
DNA: TGCGCCAGCAGACCCCACAGGGGGCCAAACTATGGCTACACCTTC

J: TRBJ1-6
V: TRBV2
size: .
D: TRBD1
CDR3: CASTPGQGNYSPLHF
DNA: TGTGCCAGCACCCCGGGACAGGGGAATTATTCACCCCTCCACTTT

J: TRBJ2-5
V: TRBV18
size: .
D: TRBD2
CDR3: CASSPTAGVVQETQYF
DNA: TGTGCCAGCTCACCAACAGCGGGGGTAGTTCAAGAGACCCAGTACTTC

J: TRBJ1-2
V: TRBV7-9
size: once
D: .
CDR3: CASSTWDTYGYTF
DNA: TGTGCCAGCAGCACTTGGGACACCTATGGCTACACCTTC

J: TRBJ1-6
V: TRBV5-4
size: .
D: .
CDR3: CASSFGGSRNSPLHF
DNA: TGTGCCAGCAGCTTCGGGGGAAGTCGTAATTCACCCCTCCACTTT

J: TRBJ2-3
V: TRBV7-6
size: .
D: TRBD2
CDR3: CASSRTSGPVDTQYF
DNA: TGTGCCAGCAGCCGGACTAGCGGGCCTGTGGATACGCAGTATTTT

J: TRBJ1-1
V: TRBV7-3
size: .
D: TRBD1
CDR3: CASRRQGEGTEAFF
DNA: TGTGCCAGCAGGAGACAGGGAGAGGGGACTGAAGCTTTCTTT

J: TRBJ1-4
V: TRBV27
size: .
D: TRBD1
CDR3: CASRTGVYEKLFF
DNA: TGTGCCAGCAGGACAGGGGTTTATGAAAAACTGTTTTTT

J: TRBJ2-7
V: TRBV27
size: once
D: .
CDR3: CASRQGVYEQYF
DNA: TGTGCCAGCAGACAGGGTGTCTACGAGCAGTACTTC

J: TRBJ1-2
V: TRBV28
size: .
D: .
CDR3: CASSSPTVGVNYGYTF
DNA: TGTGCCAGCAGTTCCCCGACAGTAGGGGTTAACTATGGCTACACCTTC

J: TRBJ2-4
V: TRBV6-2/TRBV6-3
size: .
D: TRBD2
CDR3: CASSPTLGGRAKNIQYF
DNA: TGTGCCAGCAGCCCTACATTGGGGGGGAGAGCCAAAAACATTCAGTACTTC

J: TRBJ1-1
V: TRBV5-1
size: .
D: .
CDR3: CASRRQNTEAFF
DNA: TGCGCCAGCAGGAGACAAAACACTGAAGCTTTCTTT

J: TRBJ1-5
V: TRBV28
size: .
D: .
CDR3: CASTTTMGQLTYQPQHF
DNA: TGTGCCAGCACCACGACAATGGGGCAGCTGACCTATCAGCCCCAGCATTTT

J: TRBJ1-1
V: TRBV5-1
size: .
D: TRBD1
CDR3: CAAGQGSPNTEAFF
DNA: TGCGCCGCGGGACAGGGCTCACCGAACACTGAAGCTTTCTTT

J: TRBJ2-3
V: TRBV4-1
size: .
D: TRBD2
CDR3: CASSQGSGVGDTQYF
DNA: TGCGCCAGCAGCCAAGGGAGCGGGGTGGGAGATACGCAGTATTTT

J: TRBJ1-2
V: TRBV28
size: .
D: .
CDR3: CASSFRQRYGYTF
DNA: TGTGCCAGCAGTTTTCGGCAGAGGTATGGCTACACCTTC

J: TRBJ1-2
V: TRBV5-4
size: .
D: .
CDR3: CASSLALGGARGYTF
DNA: TGTGCCAGCAGCTTGGCGTTAGGTGGGGCGCGGGGCTACACCTTC

J: TRBJ1-2
V: TRBV2
size: few
D: .
CDR3: CASKGQMGRYGYTF
DNA: TGTGCCAGCAAGGGACAAATGGGGCGCTATGGCTACACCTTC

J: TRBJ2-7
V: TRBV5-6
size: once
D: TRBD1
CDR3: CASSLVPGQATTSYEQYF
DNA: TGTGCCAGCAGCTTGGTACCGGGACAGGCCACTACTTCCTACGAGCAGTACTTC

J: TRBJ1-4
V: TRBV12-3/TRBV12-4
size: .
D: TRBD1
CDR3: CASSRQGREKLFF
DNA: TGTGCCAGCAGTAGACAGGGGAGGGAAAAACTGTTTTTT

J: TRBJ2-5
V: TRBV5-1
size: .
D: TRBD2
CDR3: CASSLGGGTGETQYF
DNA: TGCGCCAGCAGCTTGGGCGGGGGTACCGGAGAGACCCAGTACTTC

J: TRBJ2-7
V: TRBV18
size: .
D: .
CDR3: CASSPGQGPSYEQYF
DNA: TGTGCCAGCTCACCGGGGCAGGGCCCCTCCTACGAGCAGTACTTC

J: TRBJ1-4
V: TRBV5-5
size: .
D: TRBD1
CDR3: CASSLALKGAQEKLFF
DNA: TGTGCCAGCAGCTTGGCCCTGAAGGGGGCGCAGGAAAAACTGTTTTTT

J: TRBJ2-3
V: TRBV13
size: .
D: TRBD2
CDR3: CASSVAGGGSGTDTQYF
DNA: TGTGCCAGCAGCGTAGCGGGGGGCGGGTCGGGCACAGATACGCAGTATTTT

J: TRBJ1-1
V: TRBV28
size: .
D: .
CDR3: CASSSPPPGSNTEAFF
DNA: TGTGCCAGCAGTTCACCCCCCCCGGGGAGTAACACTGAAGCTTTCTTT

J: TRBJ2-4
V: TRBV7-3
size: .
D: TRBD2
CDR3: CASSLGTSGNKNIQYF
DNA: TGTGCCAGCAGCTTAGGGACTAGCGGTAACAAAAACATTCAGTACTTC

J: TRBJ1-1
V: TRBV3-1/TRBV3-2
size: .
D: .
CDR3: CASSQPRPGGYTEAFF
DNA: TGTGCCAGCAGCCAACCCCGACCTGGAGGTTACACTGAAGCTTTCTTT

J: TRBJ2-3
V: TRBV7-2
size: .
D: .
CDR3: CASSLAPRFGTDTQYF
DNA: TGTGCCAGCAGCTTAGCGCCTAGGTTTGGCACAGATACGCAGTATTTT

J: TRBJ2-7
V: TRBV19
size: once
D: .
CDR3: CASSPGLPYEQYF
DNA: TGTGCCAGTAGTCCGGGACTTCCCTACGAGCAGTACTTC

J: TRBJ2-7
V: TRBV28
size: .
D: .
CDR3: CASSLTFSDYEQYF
DNA: TGTGCCAGCAGTCTCACCTTTAGCGACTACGAGCAGTACTTC

J: TRBJ2-7
V: TRBV12-3/TRBV12-4
size: .
D: .
CDR3: CASSFTGESEQYF
DNA: TGTGCCAGCAGTTTCACGGGGGAGAGCGAGCAGTACTTC

J: TRBJ2-5
V: TRBV7-2
size: once
D: TRBD2
CDR3: CASSLGGGWETQYF
DNA: TGTGCCAGCAGCTTAGGCGGGGGGTGGGAGACCCAGTACTTC

J: TRBJ1-5
V: TRBV28
size: few
D: .
CDR3: CASSQAGVGQPQHF
DNA: TGTGCCAGCAGTCAGGCGGGGGTTGGTCAGCCCCAGCATTTT

J: TRBJ2-5
V: TRBV15
size: .
D: .
CDR3: CATSTRDKPIQETQYF
DNA: TGTGCCACCAGCACCCGGGACAAGCCGATACAAGAGACCCAGTACTTC

J: TRBJ1-1
V: TRBV9
size: .
D: .
CDR3: CASSVVVREDTEAFF
DNA: TGTGCCAGCAGCGTAGTGGTGAGAGAGGACACTGAAGCTTTCTTT

J: TRBJ1-1
V: TRBV9
size: once
D: .
CDR3: CASSVVRQHTEAFF
DNA: TGTGCCAGCAGCGTAGTCAGGCAGCACACTGAAGCTTTCTTT

J: TRBJ2-5
V: TRBV10-3
size: .
D: TRBD2
CDR3: CAISFRTSGVRNETQYF
DNA: TGTGCCATCAGCTTTCGGACTAGCGGGGTAAGGAACGAGACCCAGTACTTC

J: TRBJ1-2
V: TRBV5-4
size: .
D: TRBD1
CDR3: CASSSEGQGTRGYTF
DNA: TGTGCCAGCAGCTCAGAGGGACAGGGAACGCGGGGCTACACCTTC

J: TRBJ1-4
V: TRBV5-1
size: .
D: .
CDR3: CASSTGGTNEKLFF
DNA: TGCGCCAGCAGCACGGGGGGGACTAATGAAAAACTGTTTTTT

J: TRBJ2-2
V: TRBV5-1
size: .
D: .
CDR3: CASSHQGTPNTGELFF
DNA: TGCGCCAGCAGTCATCAGGGGACCCCGAACACCGGGGAGCTGTTTTTT